The 23 T cell receptor beta chains below come from one sample, sequenced in a study of blood T cells in healthy people across ages. Alongside a J-beta primer mix, a sample-barcoded 5' primer served in a second PCR lasting about 7 to 11 cycles. Using its own MiXCR run on the 5' RACE reads, TCRdb lists one record per CDR3 protein. The sample lists roughly 1.5 million distinct CDR3 sequences; approximately 43% were seen once. Source material: blood. The receptors were gathered from a young woman in good health.

This chain links TRBV15 with TRBJ2-7, with D possibly being TRBD1 or TRBD2 (5 bases each). There are 14 residues in the CDR3. The germline gives CDR1 LNHNV, CDR2 YYDKDF (reference sequence). V was cut by 0 bases and J by 4 bases, with 10 bases left in between. The CDR3 DNA is TGTGCCACCAGCAGAGAATTGGGGGTTTACGAGCAGTACTTC. It translates to CATSRELGVYEQYF.

This clonotype was seen a handful of times. This chain uses TRBV7-9 with TRBJ2-5; D gene ambiguous. This CDR3 contains 13 residues. V was cut by 3 bases and J by 11 bases, with 16 bases left in between. CDR1 is SEHNR, CDR2 FQNEAQ, per germline (reference sequence). CDR3 protein: CASSLNTYNEQYF. The DNA of the CDR3 is TGTGCCAGCAGCTTGAACACGTACAATGAGCAGTACTTC.

The chain combines TRBV12-3 or TRBV12-4 with TRBJ1-1; 9 nucleotides align to TRBD1. The CDR3 covers 15 residues. V gave up 6 bases and J gave up 4 bases; unmatched junction bases: 9. The CDR3 DNA reads TGTGCCAGCAGCCGGGACAGGGTGGAGACCACTGAAGCTTTCTTT. Its translation is CASSRDRVETTEAFF.

The CDR3 region has the DNA TGTGCCAGCAGCTTAACCAGGGGCATGAACACTGAAGCTTTCTTT. Translating it yields CASSLTRGMNTEAFF. The chain is built from TRBV7-2 and TRBJ1-1; a weak D match, TRBD1 (6 bases). Trimming left V 2 bases short and J 0 bases short, with 10 bases between. The CDR3 loop spans 15 amino acids. Per germline, CDR1 SGHTA and CDR2 FQGNSA.

This clonotype was seen repeatedly, ten times or more. The chain links TRBV7-9 to TRBJ1-2; D possibly corresponds to TRBD1 (5 bases). CDR1 is SEHNR, CDR2 FQNEAQ, per germline (reference sequence). Trimming removed 3 bases from V and 3 bases from J, with 14 bases in between. The CDR3 contains 15 residues. CDR3 loop: CASSLNQGAHYGYTF. The CDR3 DNA is TGTGCCAGCAGCTTGAACCAGGGCGCGCACTATGGCTACACCTTC.

V usage is TRBV27 and J usage is TRBJ2-7; TRBD1 matches at 10 bases. The germline V gene has CDR1 MNHEY and CDR2 SMNVEV (reference sequence). The V and J ends lost 7 bases and 4 bases, in that order; junction bases with no gene match: 10. The CDR3 covers 15 residues. For the CDR3, the DNA is TGTGCCAGCACCGCGACAGGGGGCGCTTTGTACGAGCAGTACTTC. Its protein product is CASTATGGALYEQYF.

The chain carries TRBV20-1 and TRBJ1-2; possibly TRBD1 for D (6 bases). The CDR3 is 11 residues long. Germline V CDR1 and CDR2: DFQATT, SNEGSKA (reference sequence). This chain's CDR3 is CSAILGGGYTF. DNA of the CDR3: TGCAGCGCAATCCTAGGGGGTGGCTACACCTTC.

The table lists this clonotype with many counts. The rearrangement uses TRBV29-1 and TRBJ2-1; unclear D gene. This CDR3 spans 13 amino acids. Trimming pared 4 bases from V and 4 bases from J, leaving 11 bases between. CDR1 is SQVTM, CDR2 ANQGSEA, per germline. The CDR3 loop reads CSVVGRRYNEQFF. In DNA form, the CDR3 reads TGCAGCGTTGTGGGCAGGAGATACAATGAGCAGTTCTTC.

The chain uses TRBV12-5 and TRBJ2-7; TRBD2 matches 7 bases. The CDR3 extends over 15 amino acids. Germline CDR1 and CDR2: LGHNT and FRNRAP. V shed 9 bases, J shed 0 bases, and the junction held 11 bases outside the gene matches. The CDR3 DNA reads as TGTGCTAGAGGCCCCACTAGCGAGAGCTCCTACGAGCAGTACTTC. It is translated as CARGPTSESSYEQYF.

This clonotype was seen at least ten times. V gene TRBV4-3 combines with J gene TRBJ1-6; 9 nucleotides line up with TRBD1. V was clipped by 6 bases and J by 8 bases; unmatched bases: 5. Germline loops: CDR1 LGHNA, CDR2 YSLEER. CDR3 size: 14 residues. The DNA for the CDR3 is TGCGCCAGCAGAACAACAGGGGGCGATTCACCCCTCCACTTT. Protein sequence: CASRTTGGDSPLHF.

The chain couples TRBV4-3 to TRBJ2-7; a weak D match, TRBD2 (5 bases). The J call may be mistaken, given a closer DNA end match to TRBJ2-5. The CDR3 consists of 14 residues. The germline CDR1 and CDR2 sequences are LGHNA and YSLEER. CDR3 DNA sequence: TGCGCCAGCAGCCAAGCCCGCAGCGGCGAGACCCAGTACTTC. This gives the protein CASSQARSGETQYF.

This clonotype was counted ten times or more. The V call is TRBV12-3 or TRBV12-4, the J call TRBJ2-1; D call uncertain. The V gene lost 5 bases and the J gene lost 5 bases, with 7 bases spanning the gap. The CDR3 is made up of 12 amino acids. CDR3 coding DNA: TGTGCCAGCAGTCTCGACCACAATGAGCAGTTCTTC. It is translated as CASSLDHNEQFF.

A single count supports this clonotype. The J gene is TRBJ2-5, the V gene TRBV4-3; the D call may be TRBD1 or TRBD2 (6 bases each). The V and J ends lost 3 bases and 11 bases respectively, with 22 bases between them. This CDR3 region has 15 residues. Germline V gene data show CDR1 as LGHNA and CDR2 as YSLEER. CDR3: CASSHRRGFYNEQYF. The CDR3 DNA reads as TGCGCCAGCAGCCATCGGAGGGGGTTTTACAATGAGCAGTACTTC.

This clonotype was found a few times. The rearrangement links TRBV20-1 to TRBJ1-6; D not resolved. Germline lookup yields CDR1 DFQATT and CDR2 SNEGSKA (reference sequence). The CDR3 runs to 16 residues. CDR3 residues: CSPSLESSSYNSPLHF. Written as DNA, the CDR3 is TGCAGCCCCTCCCTTGAGTCGAGCTCCTATAATTCACCCCTCCACTTT.

The chain recombines TRBV4-2 with TRBJ2-5; D remains ambiguous. CDR1 and CDR2 (germline): LGHNA, YNFKEQ. Trimming pared 0 bases from V and 11 bases from J, leaving 16 bases between. The CDR3 spans 14 residues. CDR3 loop: CASSQDPDQDEQYF. DNA for the CDR3: TGTGCCAGCAGCCAAGACCCAGATCAAGATGAGCAGTACTTC.

The table lists this clonotype with a few counts. This sequence joins TRBV4-2 and TRBJ1-2, with a tentative D call TRBD1 (6 bases). This CDR3 has 15 amino acids. Trimming removed 0 bases from V and 5 bases from J, with 13 bases in between. CDR1 LGHNA and CDR2 YNFKEQ come from the germline V gene. In nucleotides, the CDR3 is TGTGCCAGCAGCCAAGATCCTCCAGGGGCATATGGCTACACCTTC. This sequence encodes CASSQDPPGAYGYTF.

The J gene is TRBJ2-3, the V gene TRBV7-2; D is undetermined. In germline, CDR1 is SGHTA, CDR2 FQGNSA. The CDR3 runs to 13 residues. The V end was cut by 1 base, the J end by 5 bases, with 7 bases between. CDR3 sequence (DNA): TGTGCCAGCAGCTTAGAAGTGGTAGATACGCAGTATTTT. Encoded protein: CASSLEVVDTQYF.

This clonotype occurred a few times. The chain joins TRBV6-2 or TRBV6-3 to TRBJ2-3; the D is unclear. This CDR3 is 11 amino acids long. V lost 10 bases to trimming and J lost 0 bases, with 5 bases between them. Germline V lookup: CDR1 MNHEY, CDR2 SVGEGT. CDR3: CATCSTDTQYF. The CDR3 nucleotides read TGTGCCACCTGCAGCACAGATACGCAGTATTTT.

There are a few counts of this clonotype. The chain employs TRBV5-6 and TRBJ2-3; D tentatively fits TRBD1 or TRBD2 (5 bases each). V was pared by 3 bases and J by 1 base, with 12 bases between. Germline-derived CDR1 and CDR2 are SGHDT and YYEEEE. The CDR3 runs 15 residues. The CDR3 loop reads CASSSEGPGTDTQYF. The CDR3 DNA reads TGTGCCAGCAGCTCCGAGGGACCGGGCACAGATACGCAGTATTTT.

The chain is built from TRBV27 and TRBJ1-6, with D possibly matching TRBD1 (5 bases). Germline CDR1 MNHEY, CDR2 SMNVEV (reference sequence). This CDR3 has 15 residues. The V end lost 5 bases, the J end lost 8 bases, and 16 bases lay between the germline ends. CDR3 protein: CASSLWTRGDSPLHF. CDR3 coding DNA: TGTGCCAGCAGTCTGTGGACAAGAGGTGATTCACCCCTCCACTTT.

This chain joins TRBV28 and TRBJ2-1, with D maybe TRBD2 (6 bases). This CDR3 has 13 amino acids. The germline V gene has CDR1 MDHEN and CDR2 SYDVKM. V dropped 3 bases and J dropped 8 bases, with 11 bases sitting between them. CDR3 loop: CASSLEGLDEQFF. CDR3 nucleotide sequence: TGTGCCAGCAGTTTGGAGGGCCTCGATGAGCAGTTCTTC. Filled out from reference TRBV28 and TRBJ2-1, the complete variable domain reads DVKVTQSSRYLVKRTGEKVFLECVQDMDHENMFWYRQDPGLGLRLIYFSYDVKMKEKGDIPEGYSVSREKKERFSLILESASTNQTSMYLCASSLEGLDEQFFGPGTRLTVL.

This clonotype was picked up a small number of times. The chain couples TRBV5-1 to TRBJ2-4; D is tentatively TRBD1 or TRBD2 (9 bases each). There are 19 residues in the CDR3. Trimming took 3 bases from V and 0 from J, leaving 22 bases between them. Germline V gives CDR1 SGHRS, CDR2 YFSETQ. The CDR3, as DNA: TGCGCCAGCAGCTGGCTAGCGGGACAGGGACCTCTAGCCAAAAACATTCAGTACTTC. This sequence encodes CASSWLAGQGPLAKNIQYF.

This clonotype was seen only once. One junction end does not reproduce the germline sequence, and a read error may be involved. The V and J genes are TRBV7-9 and TRBJ2-2, with 7 bases identical to TRBD2. This CDR3 spans 16 amino acids. Germline V gene lookup returns CDR1 SEHNR and CDR2 FQNEAQ (reference sequence). For the CDR3, the DNA is TGTGCCAGCAGCTGGGGGGGACGTCCGAACGCCGGGGAGCTGTTTTTT. Protein: CASSWGGRPNAGELFF.